One and the same sample provided the 5 T cell receptor beta chains below, sequenced in a study of cytomegalovirus exposure and HLA in healthy donors. Amplification used 60 Vbeta primers and 13 Jbeta primers. Sequenced by immunoSEQ multiplex PCR; TCRdb stores in-frame clones only, minus some. Here the sample spans roughly 130,000 clones, roughly 84% being singletons. Sequenced material: PBMCs. Receptor source: a man over 45 in good health and CMV-seronegative.

The CDR3: CASSPQGGYEQYF. In DNA, the CDR3 is TGTGCCAGCAGCCCACAGGGAGGGTACGAGCAGTACTTC. J is TRBJ2-7 and V is TRBV7-2; tentatively, D is TRBD2 (7 bases). CDR3 size: 13 residues. CDR1 and CDR2 from the germline V gene are SGHTA and FQGNSA. The V and J ends lost 5 bases and 4 bases respectively, with 12 bases between them.

The rearrangement joins TRBV12-5 to TRBJ2-5; perhaps TRBD2 as D (6 bases). The CDR3 sequence is 11 residues long. CDR1 is LGHNT and CDR2 is FRNRAP in the germline V gene. Trimming removed 7 bases from V and 3 bases from J, with 6 bases in between. CDR3 loop: CASVAEETQYF. The CDR3 DNA reads TGTGCTAGTGTAGCGGAAGAGACCCAGTACTTC.

The CDR3: CASSPRQGNPYGYTF. The CDR3 nucleotides read TGTGCCAGTAGTCCTCGACAGGGGAACCCCTATGGCTACACCTTC. This chain links TRBV19 with TRBJ1-2; 8 bases map to TRBD1. Germline V CDR1 and CDR2: LNHDA, SQIVND (reference sequence). V gave up 5 bases and J gave up 4 bases; unmatched junction bases: 9. There are 15 residues in the CDR3.

V usage is TRBV7-9 and J usage is TRBJ2-7, with 7 positions matching TRBD1. The CDR3 sequence is 19 residues long. Germline CDR1 reads SEHNR; CDR2 reads FQNEAQ (reference sequence). Losses at the gene ends were 5 bases for V and 3 bases for J; bases not matched to a gene: 22. CDR3 in DNA: TGTGCCAGCAGCCCTACACAACCCCCCTTCCGGGACAGCCACTACGAGCAGTACTTC. Translation gives CASSPTQPPFRDSHYEQYF.

The rearrangement joins TRBV7-8 to TRBJ1-4, with D perhaps TRBD1 (6 bases). Trimming left V 1 base short and J 0 bases short, with 6 bases between. CDR1 SGHVS and CDR2 FQNEAQ come from the germline V gene. This CDR3 has 15 residues. CDR3 DNA sequence: TGTGCCAGCAGCTTAGAGGGGGCAACTAATGAAAAACTGTTTTTT. As protein: CASSLEGATNEKLFF.